The 2 T cell receptor beta chains reported below all come from one sample, sequenced in a study of molecular identifiers for immune sequencing clone quantification. A single record per CDR3 protein comes from TCRdb applying MiXCR to the PCR reads. Among about 330,000 distinct CDR3 sequences listed, under 25% were seen once. Sequencing input: naive CD8+ T cells from blood, with Jurkat cell RNA spiked in. Subset in this sample: FACS-sorted CD8+CD4-CCR7+CD45RA+ naive T cells. Receptors were obtained from a human donor in good health. Some libraries in this study had Jurkat cell RNA spiked in.

This clonotype was counted many times. The V call is TRBV5-6, the J call TRBJ2-5; TRBD2 aligns across 7 bases. The trim removed 2 bases at V and 1 base at J, leaving 5 bases unmatched. There are 15 residues in the CDR3. CDR1 is SGHDT and CDR2 is YYEEEE in the germline V gene. The CDR3 protein is CASSFLLAPQETQYF. The CDR3 bases are TGTGCCAGCAGCTTCCTACTAGCGCCCCAAGAGACCCAGTACTTC.

This clonotype turned up a few times. As DNA, the CDR3 is TGTGCCAGTAGTACCCAGGGAGGGGATCAGCCCCAGCATTTT. This encodes CASSTQGGDQPQHF. This chain uses TRBV19 with TRBJ1-5; D possibly corresponds to TRBD1 (5 bases). V was shortened by 4 bases and J by 5 bases, with 12 bases between the two germline ends. Per the germline V gene, CDR1 is LNHDA and CDR2 is SQIVND (reference sequence). The length of the CDR3 is 14 residues. Complete variable domain (other parts from reference TRBV19 and TRBJ1-5): DGGITQSPKYLFRKEGQNVTLSCEQNLNHDAMYWYRQDPGQGLRLIYYSQIVNDFQKGDIAEGYSVSREKKESFPLTVTSAQKNPTAFYLCASSTQGGDQPQHFGDGTRLSIL.